The text below deals with one T cell receptor beta chain. Its antigen is not identified. TCRdb re-derived calls from the 5' RACE reads in MiXCR, one entry per CDR3 protein. This sample has 230,000 or so distinct CDR3 sequences, with around 8% found just once. This entry comes from a study of identical twins. General study points: Out-of-frame TCR alpha sharing in monozygotic twins exceeded recombination model predictions.

Healthy Caucasian donors formed the entire cohort. The CDR3 totals 12 residues. In germline, CDR1 is MNHEY, CDR2 SVGEGT. V lost 2 bases to trimming and J lost 5 bases, with 4 bases between them. The same sample was also studied in work on yellow fever vaccine responses in identical twins. That source adds: Twins' vaccine T cell response reportedly gave the appearance of partial convergence and partial personalization.

Material: CD8+ T cells sorted from blood. This receptor was taken from a woman under 30 in good health. The V gene is TRBV6-2 or TRBV6-3, the J gene TRBJ1-5; no clear D gene. The CDR3 sequence is CASSYGYQPQHF. DNA for the CDR3: TGTGCCAGCAGTTACGGTTATCAGCCCCAGCATTTT.